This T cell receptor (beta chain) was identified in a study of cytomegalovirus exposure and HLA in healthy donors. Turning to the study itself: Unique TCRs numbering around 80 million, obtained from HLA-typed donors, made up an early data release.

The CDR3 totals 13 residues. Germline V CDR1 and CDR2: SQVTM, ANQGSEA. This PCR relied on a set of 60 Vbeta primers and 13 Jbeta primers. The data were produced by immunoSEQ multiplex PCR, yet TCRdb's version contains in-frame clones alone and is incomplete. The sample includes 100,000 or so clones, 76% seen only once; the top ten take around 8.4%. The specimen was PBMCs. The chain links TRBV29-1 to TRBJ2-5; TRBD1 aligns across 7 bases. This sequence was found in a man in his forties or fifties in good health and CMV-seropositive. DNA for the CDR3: TGCACCATTGCGACAGGGCCCCAAGAGACCCAGTACTTC. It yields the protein CTIATGPQETQYF.